Below, 3 T cell receptor beta chains from the same sample are listed, as sequenced in a study of Ad26.COV2.S vaccination and SARS-CoV-2 variants. Treatment noted: 15 to 20 received Ad26.COV2.S at low or high dose, single or two shots; about 5 received placebo; per-sample allocation not given. At day 63 after the first vaccine or placebo injection, samples were drawn. Method: immunoSEQ multiplex PCR; TCRdb's copy keeps in-frame clones and lacks some. This sample has roughly 680,000 clones; about 90% occur once, and the top ten carry approximately 1.5%. The source was peripheral blood, collected in a trial of Ad26.COV2.S vaccine versus placebo. Receptors were obtained from a person between 18 and 65 years old who received the Ad26.COV2.S COVID-19 vaccine or a placebo.

V gene TRBV3-1 (or the pseudogene TRBV3-2) combines with J gene TRBJ2-1; 10 positions match TRBD2. Trimming at V came to 0 bases and at J to 6 bases, leaving 11 bases not matched to a gene. The CDR3 has 18 amino acids. Germline loops: CDR1 LGHDT, CDR2 YNNKEL (reference sequence). CDR3 bases: TGTGCCAGCAGCCAAGACATCCTAGCGGGAGCGGGGGCCAATGAGCAGTTCTTC. Translating gives CASSQDILAGAGANEQFF.

This clone was detected only a few times. This chain links TRBV19 with TRBJ1-3; TRBD1 matches 7 bases. From germline, CDR1 is LNHDA and CDR2 SQIVND (reference sequence). The CDR3 contains 16 residues. With V trimmed by 4 bases and J by 0 bases, 6 bases remained unmatched. The CDR3 spells CASSTYRGTSGNTIYF. The CDR3 nucleotides read TGTGCCAGTAGTACCTACAGGGGAACCTCTGGAAACACCATATATTTT.

The rearrangement links TRBV5-4 to TRBJ2-2; D remains unclear. Germline V gives CDR1 SGHNT, CDR2 YYREEE (reference sequence). Trimming removed 2 bases from V and 1 base from J, with 9 bases in between. The CDR3 is 15 amino acids. DNA of the CDR3: TGTGCCAGCAGCTTCCGGTCAGGGAACACCGGGGAGCTGTTTTTT. Amino acid sequence: CASSFRSGNTGELFF.